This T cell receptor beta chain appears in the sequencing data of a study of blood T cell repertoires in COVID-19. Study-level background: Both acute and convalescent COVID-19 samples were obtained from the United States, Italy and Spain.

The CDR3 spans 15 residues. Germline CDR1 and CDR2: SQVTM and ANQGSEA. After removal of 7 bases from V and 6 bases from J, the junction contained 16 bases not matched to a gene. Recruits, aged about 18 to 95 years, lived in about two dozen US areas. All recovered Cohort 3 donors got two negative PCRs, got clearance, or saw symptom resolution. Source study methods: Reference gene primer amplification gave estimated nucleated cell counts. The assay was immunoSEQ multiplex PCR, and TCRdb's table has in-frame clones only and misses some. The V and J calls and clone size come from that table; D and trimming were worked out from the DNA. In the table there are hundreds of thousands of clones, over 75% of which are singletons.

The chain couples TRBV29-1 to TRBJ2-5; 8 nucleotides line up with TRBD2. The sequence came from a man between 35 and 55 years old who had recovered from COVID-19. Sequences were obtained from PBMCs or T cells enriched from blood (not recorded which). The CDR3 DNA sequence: TGCAGCGCCGTCTCTCGGGGGGGTCAGGGGCAGACCCAGTACTTC. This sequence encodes CSAVSRGGQGQTQYF.